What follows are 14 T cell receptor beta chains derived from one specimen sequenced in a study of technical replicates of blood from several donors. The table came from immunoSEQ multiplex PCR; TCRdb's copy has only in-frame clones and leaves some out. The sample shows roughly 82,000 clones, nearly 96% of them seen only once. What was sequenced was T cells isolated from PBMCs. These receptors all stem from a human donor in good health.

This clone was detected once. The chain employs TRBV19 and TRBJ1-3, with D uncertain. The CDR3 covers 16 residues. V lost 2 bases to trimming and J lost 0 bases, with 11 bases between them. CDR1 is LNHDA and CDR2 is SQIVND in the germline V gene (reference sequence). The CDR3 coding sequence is TGTGCCAGTAGTATAAGCAGCGCAGACTCTGGAAACACCATATATTTT. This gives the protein CASSISSADSGNTIYF.

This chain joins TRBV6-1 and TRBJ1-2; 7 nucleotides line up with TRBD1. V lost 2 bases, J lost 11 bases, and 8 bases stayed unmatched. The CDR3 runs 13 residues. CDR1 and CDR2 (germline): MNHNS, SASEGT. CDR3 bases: TGTGCCAGCAGTGAAAGGGGGCAGGGTGAATACACCTTC. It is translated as CASSERGQGEYTF.

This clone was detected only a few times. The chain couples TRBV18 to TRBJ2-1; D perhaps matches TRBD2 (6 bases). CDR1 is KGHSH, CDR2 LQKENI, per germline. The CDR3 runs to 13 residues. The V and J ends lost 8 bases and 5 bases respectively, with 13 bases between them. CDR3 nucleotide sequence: TGTGCCAGCACCGGAGGGTTCAACAATGAGCAGTTCTTC. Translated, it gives CASTGGFNNEQFF.

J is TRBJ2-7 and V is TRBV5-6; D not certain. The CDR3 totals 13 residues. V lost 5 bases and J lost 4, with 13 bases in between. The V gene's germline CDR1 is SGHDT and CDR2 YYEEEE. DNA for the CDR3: TGTGCCAGCAGTCCGGCTGACTCTTACGAGCAGTACTTC. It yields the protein CASSPADSYEQYF. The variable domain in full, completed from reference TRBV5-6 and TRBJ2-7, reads DAGVTQSPTHLIKTRGQQVTLRCSPKSGHDTVSWYQQALGQGPQFIFQYYEEEERQRGNFPDRFSGHQFPNYSSELNVNALLLGDSALYLCASSPADSYEQYFGPGTRLTVT.

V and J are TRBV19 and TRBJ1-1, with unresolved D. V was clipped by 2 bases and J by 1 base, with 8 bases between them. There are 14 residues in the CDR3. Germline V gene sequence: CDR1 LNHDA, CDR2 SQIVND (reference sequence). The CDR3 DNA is TGTGCCAGTAGTATAATCGGGTCGAACACTGAAGCTTTCTTT. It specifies CASSIIGSNTEAFF.

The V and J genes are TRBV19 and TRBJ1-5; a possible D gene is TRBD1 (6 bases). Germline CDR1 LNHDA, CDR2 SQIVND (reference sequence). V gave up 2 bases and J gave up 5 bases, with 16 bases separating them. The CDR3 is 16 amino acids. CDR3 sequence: CASSITGRDLHQPQHF. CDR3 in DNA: TGTGCCAGTAGTATAACAGGGAGGGACTTGCATCAGCCCCAGCATTTT.

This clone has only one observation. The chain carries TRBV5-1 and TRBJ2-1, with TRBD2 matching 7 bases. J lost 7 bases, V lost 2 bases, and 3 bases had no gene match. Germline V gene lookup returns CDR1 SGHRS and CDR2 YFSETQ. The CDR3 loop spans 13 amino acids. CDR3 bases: TGCGCCAGCAGCTTAGCGGGGCGGAATGAGCAGTTCTTC. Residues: CASSLAGRNEQFF.

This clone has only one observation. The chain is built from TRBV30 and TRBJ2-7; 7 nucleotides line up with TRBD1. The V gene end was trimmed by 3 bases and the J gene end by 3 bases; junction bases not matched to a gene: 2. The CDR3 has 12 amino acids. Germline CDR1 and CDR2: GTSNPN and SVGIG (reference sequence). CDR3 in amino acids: CAWSGTDYEQYF. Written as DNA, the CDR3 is TGTGCCTGGAGCGGGACAGACTACGAGCAGTACTTC.

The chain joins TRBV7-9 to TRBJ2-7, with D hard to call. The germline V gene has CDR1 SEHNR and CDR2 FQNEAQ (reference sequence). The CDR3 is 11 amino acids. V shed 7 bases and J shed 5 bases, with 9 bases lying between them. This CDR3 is CASTSVDEQYF. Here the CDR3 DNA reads TGTGCCAGCACGTCCGTCGACGAGCAGTACTTC.

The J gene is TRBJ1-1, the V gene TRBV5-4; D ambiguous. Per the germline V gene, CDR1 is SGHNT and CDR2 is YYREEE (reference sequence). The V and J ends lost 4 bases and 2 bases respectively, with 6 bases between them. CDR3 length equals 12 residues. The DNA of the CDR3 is TGTGCCAGCAGCCCGGTAAACACTGAAGCTTTCTTT. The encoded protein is CASSPVNTEAFF.

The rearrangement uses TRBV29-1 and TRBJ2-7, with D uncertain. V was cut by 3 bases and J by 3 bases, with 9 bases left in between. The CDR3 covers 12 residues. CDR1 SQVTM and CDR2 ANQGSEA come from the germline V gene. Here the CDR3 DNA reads TGCAGCGTTGAGGCAAGTCGCTACGAGCAGTACTTC. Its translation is CSVEASRYEQYF.

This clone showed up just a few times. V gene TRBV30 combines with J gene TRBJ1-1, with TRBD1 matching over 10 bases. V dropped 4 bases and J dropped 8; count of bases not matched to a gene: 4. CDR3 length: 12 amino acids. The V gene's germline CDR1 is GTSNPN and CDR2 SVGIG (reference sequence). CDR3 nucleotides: TGTGCCTGGATTCCGACAGGGGGCGAAGCTTTCTTT. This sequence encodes CAWIPTGGEAFF.

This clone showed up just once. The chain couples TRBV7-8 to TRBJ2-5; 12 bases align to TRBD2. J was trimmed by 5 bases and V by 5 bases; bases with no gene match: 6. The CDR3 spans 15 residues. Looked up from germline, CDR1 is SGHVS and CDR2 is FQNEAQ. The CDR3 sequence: CASSTLAGGKETQYF. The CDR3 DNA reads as TGTGCCAGCAGCACCCTAGCGGGAGGGAAGGAGACCCAGTACTTC.

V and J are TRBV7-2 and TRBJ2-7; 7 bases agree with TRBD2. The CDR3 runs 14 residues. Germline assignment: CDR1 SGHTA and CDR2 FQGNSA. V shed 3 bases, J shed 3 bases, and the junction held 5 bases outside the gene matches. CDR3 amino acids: CASSLGAGVYEQYF. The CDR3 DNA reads TGTGCCAGCAGCTTGGGCGCGGGAGTCTACGAGCAGTACTTC.